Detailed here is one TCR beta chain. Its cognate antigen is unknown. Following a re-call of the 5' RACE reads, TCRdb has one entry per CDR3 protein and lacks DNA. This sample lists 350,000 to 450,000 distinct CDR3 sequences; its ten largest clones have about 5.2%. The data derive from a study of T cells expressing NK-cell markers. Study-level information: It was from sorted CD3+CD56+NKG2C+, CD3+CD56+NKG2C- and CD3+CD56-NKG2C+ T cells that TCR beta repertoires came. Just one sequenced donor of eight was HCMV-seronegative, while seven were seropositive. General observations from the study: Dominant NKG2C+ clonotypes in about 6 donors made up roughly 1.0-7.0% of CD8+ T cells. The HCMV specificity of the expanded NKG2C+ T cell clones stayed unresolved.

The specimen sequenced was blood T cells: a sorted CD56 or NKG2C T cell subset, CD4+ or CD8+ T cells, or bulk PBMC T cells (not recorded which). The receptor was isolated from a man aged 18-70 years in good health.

Here the CDR3 reads CASSEGPASTDTQYF. This chain uses TRBV5-1 with TRBJ2-3; TCRdb's assignment of TRBD2 cannot be checked, as there is no DNA. This CDR3 contains 15 residues. The germline CDR1 and CDR2 sequences are SGHRS and YFSETQ.